This T cell receptor beta chain originates from a study of beta chain features in type 1 diabetes. Study-wide context: Patients looked much like healthy donors when it came to age, gender and cell yields. All samples together contributed approximately 100 million sorted cells for examination.

Of the isolated RNA, all was reverse transcribed, and so the sequenced material was expressed TCRB transcripts. Profiling relied on immunoSEQ multiplex PCR, and the TCRdb table lists in-frame clones only, not all of them. The sample has around 310,000 clones; 13% are singletons. Regarding the study as a whole: There was a moderate but significant shortening of TCRB CDR3s in all four CD4+ subsets of Type 1 diabetes patients. TCRB repertoires of naive, central memory and Treg cells appeared more similar among patients than among healthy donors.

CDR1 is MDHEN and CDR2 is SYDVKM in the germline V gene. The CDR3 loop spans 14 amino acids. V dropped 6 bases and J dropped 7; count of bases not matched to a gene: 7. Of note for this clone: Its matching antigen is unknown.

This receptor was taken from a woman in her late teens or twenties with type 1 diabetes. Input material: naive CD4+ T cells from blood. V and J are TRBV28 and TRBJ2-7, with TRBD1 identical over 12 bases. The CDR3 DNA reads TGTGCCAGCAGCGGAGGGACAGGGGGCAAAGAGCAGTACTTC. Protein: CASSGGTGGKEQYF.